The 5 T cell receptor beta chains in this list originate from one sample, sequenced in a study of cytomegalovirus exposure and HLA in healthy donors. 13 Jbeta primers and 60 Vbeta primers were used for the PCR. Generated by immunoSEQ multiplex PCR, the TCRdb table keeps only in-frame clones and is missing some. The listing records just over 80,000 clones. The sequenced sample consisted of PBMCs. These receptors originate from a woman in her twenties or thirties in good health and CMV-seronegative.

CDR3 sequence: CARSHRDEQYF. The CDR3 DNA is TGTGCCAGAAGTCACAGGGACGAGCAGTACTTC. The genes are TRBV6-5 and TRBJ2-7; a possible D gene is TRBD1 (6 bases). Trimming removed 9 bases from V and 5 bases from J, with 11 bases in between. Germline assignment: CDR1 MNHEY and CDR2 SVGAGI. The CDR3 is 11 residues long.

The chain has TRBV6-6 and TRBJ2-7; 9 bases are shared with TRBD1. This CDR3 has 13 residues. Trimming removed 8 bases from V and 6 bases from J; junction bases left unmatched: 8. Germline values: CDR1 MNHNY, CDR2 SVGAGI (reference sequence). The CDR3 coding sequence is TGTGCCAGCCACGGGACAGGGAGTATCGAGCAGTACTTC. This sequence encodes CASHGTGSIEQYF.

The V call is TRBV19, the J call TRBJ2-7; maybe TRBD1 (6 bases). The CDR3 has 14 residues. V was cut by 5 bases and J by 6 bases, with 17 bases left in between. Germline CDR1 LNHDA, CDR2 SQIVND (reference sequence). Here the CDR3 reads CASSPALGAFEQYF. The CDR3 DNA reads TGTGCCAGTAGTCCGGCTTTGGGGGCCTTCGAGCAGTACTTC.

The chain uses TRBV5-1 and TRBJ2-6; 8 bases match TRBD2. V shed 0 bases and J 2 bases; nucleotides not matched to a gene: 7. The CDR3 contains 18 residues. Germline CDR1 reads SGHRS; CDR2 reads YFSETQ. CDR3 bases: TGCGCCAGCAGCTTGGGGTCCAGCGGGAGTACTGGGGCCAACGTCCTGACTTTC. Translated: CASSLGSSGSTGANVLTF.

The J gene is TRBJ2-2, the V gene TRBV5-1; possible D gene TRBD1, 5 bases. V was clipped by 0 bases and J by 6 bases, with 9 bases between them. Germline CDR1 reads SGHRS; CDR2 reads YFSETQ. The CDR3 spans 14 residues. CDR3 region: CASSLDQGAGELFF. For the CDR3, the DNA is TGCGCCAGCAGCTTGGATCAGGGCGCCGGGGAGCTGTTTTTT.